Detailed here is one T cell receptor (beta chain). This clone has just a few counts. Its specific antigen is unknown. Base qualities are not at hand, and no much larger clone is one base apart. This sample was included in a study of cytomegalovirus exposure and HLA in healthy donors (dated by TCRdb to between 2016 and 2019). For context, the study as a whole: According to a later analysis, the 100 to 150 validation repertoires were produced on the same platform as the roughly 600 repertoires of the first cohort. The study aimed to test whether signatures of past pathogen exposure could be identified by cataloging public T cell receptors. A separate validation cohort of about 110 different subjects was used in addition to the roughly 620-subject first cohort. To predict cytomegalovirus infection status, the study brought together high-throughput TCR immunosequencing, statistical association of individual TCRs with disease status, and machine learning.

Looking up the germline V gene yields CDR1 MDHEN and CDR2 SYDVKM. V gives up 2 bases and J gives up 12 bases, and the segment between their germline ends measures 11 bases. Spanning cysteine to phenylalanine, the CDR3 consists of 12 amino acids. Only the CDR3 DNA stays, 36 bases, in frame from base 1. The donors belonged to the validation cohort of 120 subjects, which was separate from the approximately 680-subject first cohort. Libraries were built with the immunoSEQ multiplex PCR assay. The original methods were these. A statistical classification framework was built for diagnosing cytomegalovirus status from the catalog of TCR beta chain sequences. Held by TCRdb, this immuneACCESS table contains in-frame sequences only and omits some clones. Under half of the omission traces to an unresolved V gene where checked; the cause of the rest is unknown. D and trimming come from the DNA, and the V and J calls and clone size come from that table. The sample data list about 130,000 clones, and about 87% of these were observed just once. The ten biggest clones cover 5.5% to 7% of the sample.

The study at large found these results: According to the authors, the approach could potentially be generalized to other disease states and immunological phenotypes. In vitro tests confirmed that a few of the cytomegalovirus-associated TCR beta chains recognize cytomegalovirus antigens. Of the cluster scores, about 94% were above 0 in a later analysis, which found that TCRs clustered in the first cohort also tended to co-occur in the 110 or so validation repertoires. A total of 150 to 200 TCR beta chains were listed by the study as associated with cytomegalovirus. A later analysis had no HLA typing for the validation cohort, so co-occurrence there was scored across all 120 or so repertoires. The classifier was reported to diagnose cytomegalovirus status with high specificity and sensitivity in both the original cohort and the validation cohort. Most TCR sequences were observed very rarely across donors, whereas some public TCRs were present in many individuals.

This TCR was recovered from a woman in her 30s in good health and CMV-seropositive. Recombination joined TRBV28 with TRBJ2-1; the D gene is unclear. Specimen: PBMCs. The CDR3 loop reads CASSLIEERQFF. The sequenced DNA: TGTGCCAGCAGTTTAATAGAGGAGAGGCAGTTCTTC. When the CDR3 is completed using the reference TRBV28 and TRBJ2-1 genes on either side, the full variable domain is DVKVTQSSRYLVKRTGEKVFLECVQDMDHENMFWYRQDPGLGLRLIYFSYDVKMKEKGDIPEGYSVSREKKERFSLILESASTNQTSMYLCASSLIEERQFFGPGTRLTVL.